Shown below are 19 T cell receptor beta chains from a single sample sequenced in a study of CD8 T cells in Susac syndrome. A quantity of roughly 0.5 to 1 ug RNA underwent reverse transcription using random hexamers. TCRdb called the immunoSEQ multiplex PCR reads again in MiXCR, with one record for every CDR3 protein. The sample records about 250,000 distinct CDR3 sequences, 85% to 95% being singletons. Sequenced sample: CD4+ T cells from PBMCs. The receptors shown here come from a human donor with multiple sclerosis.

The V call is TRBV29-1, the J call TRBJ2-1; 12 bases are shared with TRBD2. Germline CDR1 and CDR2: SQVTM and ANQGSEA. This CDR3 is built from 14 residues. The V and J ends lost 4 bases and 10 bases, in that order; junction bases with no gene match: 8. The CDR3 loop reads CSVGASGRAREQFF. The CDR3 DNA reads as TGCAGCGTTGGGGCTAGCGGGAGGGCCCGAGAGCAGTTCTTC.

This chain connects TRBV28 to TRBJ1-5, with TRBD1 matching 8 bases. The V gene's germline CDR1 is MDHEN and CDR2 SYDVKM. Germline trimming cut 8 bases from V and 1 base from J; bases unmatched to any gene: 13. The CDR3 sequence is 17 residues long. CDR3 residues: CASAPGQVFVSNQPQHF. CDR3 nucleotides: TGTGCCAGCGCCCCGGGACAGGTCTTCGTAAGCAATCAGCCCCAGCATTTT.

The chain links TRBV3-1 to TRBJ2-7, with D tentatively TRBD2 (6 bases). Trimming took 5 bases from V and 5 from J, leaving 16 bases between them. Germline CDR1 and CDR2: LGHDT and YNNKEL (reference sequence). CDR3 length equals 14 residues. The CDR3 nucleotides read TGTGCCAGCAGCAGATGGCTTAGGGAGGACGAGCAGTACTTC. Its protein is CASSRWLREDEQYF.

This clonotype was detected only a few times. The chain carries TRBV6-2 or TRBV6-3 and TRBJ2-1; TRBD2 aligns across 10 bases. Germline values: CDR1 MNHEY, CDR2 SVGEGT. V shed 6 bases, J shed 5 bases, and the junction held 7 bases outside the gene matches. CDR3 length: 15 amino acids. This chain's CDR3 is CASSLSGGGHNEQFF. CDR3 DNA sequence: TGTGCCAGCAGCCTAAGCGGGGGGGGCCACAATGAGCAGTTCTTC.

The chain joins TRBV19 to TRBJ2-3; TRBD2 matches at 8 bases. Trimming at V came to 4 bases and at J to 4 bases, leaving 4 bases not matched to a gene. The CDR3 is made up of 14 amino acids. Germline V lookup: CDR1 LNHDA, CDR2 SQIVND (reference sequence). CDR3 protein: CASSTSGFSDTQYF. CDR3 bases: TGTGCCAGTAGTACTAGCGGGTTCTCAGATACGCAGTATTTT.

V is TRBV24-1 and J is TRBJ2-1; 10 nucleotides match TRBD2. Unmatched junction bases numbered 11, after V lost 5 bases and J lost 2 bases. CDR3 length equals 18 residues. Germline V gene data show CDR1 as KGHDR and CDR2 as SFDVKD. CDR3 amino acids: CATSALYLAGDTYNEQFF. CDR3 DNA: TGTGCCACCAGTGCCCTCTATCTAGCGGGAGATACCTACAATGAGCAGTTCTTC.

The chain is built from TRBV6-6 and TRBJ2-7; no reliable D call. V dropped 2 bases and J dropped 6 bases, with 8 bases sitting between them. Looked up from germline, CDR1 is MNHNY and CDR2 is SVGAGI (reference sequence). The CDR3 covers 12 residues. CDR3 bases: TGTGCCAGCAGTTACGGGCAGCTCGAGCAGTACGTC. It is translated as CASSYGQLEQYV.

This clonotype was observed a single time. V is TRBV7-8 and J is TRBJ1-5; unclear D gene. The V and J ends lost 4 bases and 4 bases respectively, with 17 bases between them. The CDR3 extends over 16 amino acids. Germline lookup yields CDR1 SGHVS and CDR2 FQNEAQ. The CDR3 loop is CASSSKNSTTNQPQHF. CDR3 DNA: TGTGCCAGCAGCTCCAAAAACAGTACCACGAATCAGCCCCAGCATTTT.

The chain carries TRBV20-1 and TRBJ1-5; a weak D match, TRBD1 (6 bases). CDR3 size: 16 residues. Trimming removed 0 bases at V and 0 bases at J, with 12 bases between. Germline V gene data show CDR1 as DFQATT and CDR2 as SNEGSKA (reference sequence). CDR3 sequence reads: CSARDPTGYSNQPQHF. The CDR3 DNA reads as TGCAGTGCTAGAGATCCCACAGGGTATAGCAATCAGCCCCAGCATTTT.

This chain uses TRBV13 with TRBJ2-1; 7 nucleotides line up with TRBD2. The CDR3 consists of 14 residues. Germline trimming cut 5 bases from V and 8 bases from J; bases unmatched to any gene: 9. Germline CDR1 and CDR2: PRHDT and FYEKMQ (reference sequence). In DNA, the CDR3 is TGTGCCAGCAGCCATTTGGCGGGGAGGGATGAGCAGTTCTTC. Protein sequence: CASSHLAGRDEQFF.

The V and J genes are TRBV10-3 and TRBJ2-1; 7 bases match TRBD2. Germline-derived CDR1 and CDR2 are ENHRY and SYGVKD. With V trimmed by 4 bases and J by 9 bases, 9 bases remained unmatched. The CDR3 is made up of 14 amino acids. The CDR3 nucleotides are TGTGCCATCAGTGGGCGACTAGCAGGAGGTGAGCAGTTCTTC. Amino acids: CAISGRLAGGEQFF.

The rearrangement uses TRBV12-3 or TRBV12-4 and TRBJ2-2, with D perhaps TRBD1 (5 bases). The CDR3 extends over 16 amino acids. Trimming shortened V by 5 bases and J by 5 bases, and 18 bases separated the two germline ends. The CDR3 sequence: CASSGHEGYRTGELFF. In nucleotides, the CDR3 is TGTGCCAGCAGTGGACACGAAGGGTATAGGACCGGGGAGCTGTTTTTT.

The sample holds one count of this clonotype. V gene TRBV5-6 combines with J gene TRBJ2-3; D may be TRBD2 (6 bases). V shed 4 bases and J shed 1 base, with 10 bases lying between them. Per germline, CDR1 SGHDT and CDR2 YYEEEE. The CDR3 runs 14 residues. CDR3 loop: CASSIASGTDTQYF. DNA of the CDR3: TGTGCCAGCAGCATTGCTAGCGGCACAGATACGCAGTATTTT. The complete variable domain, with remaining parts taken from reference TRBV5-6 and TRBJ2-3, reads DAGVTQSPTHLIKTRGQQVTLRCSPKSGHDTVSWYQQALGQGPQFIFQYYEEEERQRGNFPDRFSGHQFPNYSSELNVNALLLGDSALYLCASSIASGTDTQYFGPGTRLTVL.

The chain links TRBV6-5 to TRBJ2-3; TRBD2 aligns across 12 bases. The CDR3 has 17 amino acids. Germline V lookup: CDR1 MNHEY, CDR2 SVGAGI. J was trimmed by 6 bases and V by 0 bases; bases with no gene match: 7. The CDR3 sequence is CASSYSSSGRVGDTQYF. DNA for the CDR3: TGTGCCAGCAGTTACTCCTCTAGCGGGAGGGTTGGGGATACGCAGTATTTT.

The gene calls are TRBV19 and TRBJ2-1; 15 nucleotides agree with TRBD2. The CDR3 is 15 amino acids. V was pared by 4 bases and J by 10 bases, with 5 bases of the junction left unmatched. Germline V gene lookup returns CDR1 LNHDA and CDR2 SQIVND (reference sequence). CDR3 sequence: CASSRTSGGASEQFF. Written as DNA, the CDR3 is TGTGCCAGTAGTAGGACTAGCGGGGGGGCCTCCGAGCAGTTCTTC.

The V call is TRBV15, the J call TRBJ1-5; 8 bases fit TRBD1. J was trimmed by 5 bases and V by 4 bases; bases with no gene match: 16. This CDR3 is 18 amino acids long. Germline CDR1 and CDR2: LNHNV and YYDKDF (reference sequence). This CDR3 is CATSTNPPRQGLDQPQHF. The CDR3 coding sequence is TGTGCCACCAGCACCAATCCCCCACGACAGGGGCTCGATCAGCCCCAGCATTTT.

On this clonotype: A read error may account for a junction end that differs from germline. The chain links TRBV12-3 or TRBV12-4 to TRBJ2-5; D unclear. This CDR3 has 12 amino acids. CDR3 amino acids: CASRFSQETQYF. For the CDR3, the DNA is TGTGCCAGCCGTTTTTCCCAAGAGACCCAGTACTTC.

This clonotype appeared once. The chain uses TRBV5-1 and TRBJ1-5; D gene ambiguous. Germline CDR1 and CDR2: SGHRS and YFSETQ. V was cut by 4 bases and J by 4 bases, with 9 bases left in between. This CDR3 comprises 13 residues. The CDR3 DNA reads TGCGCCAGCAGCCCTGACACTAATCAGCCCCAGCATTTT. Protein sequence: CASSPDTNQPQHF.

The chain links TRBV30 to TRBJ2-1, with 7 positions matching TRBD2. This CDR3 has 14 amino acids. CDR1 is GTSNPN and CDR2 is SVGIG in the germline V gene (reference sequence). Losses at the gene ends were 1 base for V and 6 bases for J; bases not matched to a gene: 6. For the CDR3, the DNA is TGTGCCTGGAGTGGAGGGACTAAGGGCAATGAGCAGTTCTTC. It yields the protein CAWSGGTKGNEQFF.